The present entry profiles one T cell receptor beta chain with its context. The antigen is undetermined. Clones were read by immunoSEQ multiplex PCR, and TCRdb kept only the in-frame ones, dropping some. The sample includes more than 150,000 clones, around 90% of them seen just once. This CDR3 is built from 15 residues. V was shortened by 2 bases and J by 0 bases, with 11 bases between the two germline ends. Germline CDR1 MNHEY, CDR2 SMNVEV (reference sequence). The sample belongs to a study of T cell responses to AZD1222 COVID-19 vaccine. For the study at large: Pooled samples include second doses given at about 4 or 12 weeks.

Study-level points and caveats: Receipt of two AZD1222 doses was followed by a rise in Spike-specific TCR breadth and depth.

This TCR was sampled from an adult in good health. The gene calls are TRBV27 and TRBJ2-7, with a weak D call TRBD1 (6 bases). The sequencing here drew on peripheral blood, taken on day 0 of AZD1222 vaccination. The CDR3 coding sequence is TGTGCCAGCAGTTTACCGGGGACACCCTCCTACGAGCAGTACTTC. It translates to CASSLPGTPSYEQYF.